The 26 T cell receptor beta chains in this list originate from one sample, sequenced in a study of patients and donors after allogeneic stem cell transplantation. TCRdb called the RT-PCR reads again in MiXCR, with one record for every CDR3 protein. This table holds about a million distinct CDR3 sequences, 18% found once. The sequencing input was blood, either unsorted or a sorted T cell fraction (not recorded which). These receptors all stem from a human donor who was either an allogeneic HSCT recipient or a stem cell or donor lymphocyte infusion donor (not recorded which). It is not recorded whose cells these are; they may come from a transplant donor.

This clonotype occurred a few times. The chain employs TRBV4-2 and TRBJ1-2; 7 bases map to TRBD1. Germline CDR1 LGHNA, CDR2 YNFKEQ. After removal of 4 bases from V and 8 bases from J, the junction contained 16 bases not matched to a gene. This CDR3 has 16 amino acids. The DNA of the CDR3 is TGTGCCAGCAGCCCTAATACCACACCGACAGGGAAGGGCTACACCTTC. This codes for CASSPNTTPTGKGYTF.

V and J are TRBV6-2 or TRBV6-3 and TRBJ2-5; tentative D call: TRBD2 (6 bases). Trimming stripped 6 bases from V and 6 bases from J, with 23 bases between. CDR3 length: 16 residues. CDR1 MNHEY and CDR2 SVGEGT come from the germline V gene. The CDR3 sequence is CASSWSRDSARKTQYF. CDR3 bases: TGTGCCAGCAGCTGGTCCCGGGACTCTGCCAGGAAGACCCAGTACTTC.

The chain links TRBV3-1 to TRBJ1-5, with no clear D. V was trimmed by 0 bases and J by 6 bases, leaving 12 bases between them. The germline V gene encodes CDR1 LGHDT and CDR2 YNNKEL (reference sequence). The CDR3 has 15 residues. The CDR3 protein is CASSQDGGFPQPQHF. DNA of the CDR3: TGTGCCAGCAGCCAAGATGGCGGGTTTCCTCAGCCCCAGCATTTT.

This clonotype was observed a few times. This chain joins TRBV12-3 or TRBV12-4 and TRBJ1-4; D ambiguous. The CDR3 is 15 amino acids. Trimming pared 6 bases from V and 2 bases from J, leaving 13 bases between. The DNA for the CDR3 is TGTGCCAGCAGCCCTTCGCGAGGCACTAATGAAAAACTGTTTTTT. Its translation is CASSPSRGTNEKLFF.

This clonotype came up many times. Written as DNA, the CDR3 is TGCAGCGTTACTAGGAACACTGAAGCTTTCTTT. Its translation is CSVTRNTEAFF. The rearrangement links TRBV29-1 to TRBJ1-1; D ambiguous. V lost 5 bases to trimming and J lost 1 base, with 5 bases between them. The CDR3 runs to 11 residues. Looked up from germline, CDR1 is SQVTM and CDR2 is ANQGSEA. The complete variable domain, with remaining parts taken from reference TRBV29-1 and TRBJ1-1, reads SAVISQKPSRDICQRGTSLTIQCQVDSQVTMMFWYRQQPGQSLTLIATANQGSEATYESGFVIDKFPISRPNLTFSTLTVSNMSPEDSSIYLCSVTRNTEAFFGQGTRLTVV.

The CDR3 loop is CSARTGPTEAFF. DNA of the CDR3: TGCAGTGCTAGGACAGGACCCACTGAAGCTTTCTTT. The chain recombines TRBV20-1 with TRBJ1-1, with D possibly being TRBD1 (6 bases). V lost 3 bases and J 4 bases, leaving 9 bases between the germline ends. The CDR3 contains 12 residues. Germline V gene lookup returns CDR1 DFQATT and CDR2 SNEGSKA (reference sequence).

This clonotype turned up a few times. The rearrangement uses TRBV3-1 and TRBJ2-3; a weak D match, TRBD2 (7 bases). This CDR3 is 17 amino acids long. Trimming removed 1 base from V and 5 bases from J, with 19 bases in between. Germline V gene data show CDR1 as LGHDT and CDR2 as YNNKEL (reference sequence). CDR3 bases: TGTGCCAGCAGCCAAGCTGGCCAGTGGGAGGGGGAAGATACGCAGTATTTT. Translating gives CASSQAGQWEGEDTQYF.

This clonotype was seen a handful of times. This chain uses TRBV29-1 with TRBJ1-1; 7 positions agree with TRBD1. Looked up from germline, CDR1 is SQVTM and CDR2 is ANQGSEA. After removal of 1 base from V and 1 base from J, the junction contained 6 bases not matched to a gene. This CDR3 has 15 amino acids. DNA of the CDR3: TGCAGCGTTGAAGTCCCGGGACAGCGGAACACTGAAGCTTTCTTT. Protein: CSVEVPGQRNTEAFF. The full variable domain, rest sourced from reference TRBV29-1 and TRBJ1-1, is SAVISQKPSRDICQRGTSLTIQCQVDSQVTMMFWYRQQPGQSLTLIATANQGSEATYESGFVIDKFPISRPNLTFSTLTVSNMSPEDSSIYLCSVEVPGQRNTEAFFGQGTRLTVV.

This chain connects TRBV6-1 to TRBJ2-7, with a tentative D call TRBD1 (6 bases). The CDR3 length is 14 residues. Germline CDR1 MNHNS, CDR2 SASEGT. V was cut by 7 bases and J by 5 bases, with 18 bases left in between. The CDR3 DNA reads TGTGCCAGCACCCCAAGGACAGAAGGGCACGAGCAGTACTTC. Translating gives CASTPRTEGHEQYF.

This clonotype showed up just a few times. This sequence joins TRBV20-1 and TRBJ1-2, with 11 bases fitting TRBD1. From germline, CDR1 is DFQATT and CDR2 SNEGSKA (reference sequence). The CDR3 totals 13 residues. Losses at the gene ends were 4 bases for V and 5 bases for J; bases not matched to a gene: 3. CDR3 DNA sequence: TGCAGTGCTACGGGACAGGGGGGGTATGGCTACACCTTC. Its translation: CSATGQGGYGYTF.

V is TRBV3-1 and J is TRBJ2-2; D gene ambiguous. Trimming took 4 bases from V and 4 from J, leaving 13 bases between them. Germline V CDR1 and CDR2: LGHDT, YNNKEL (reference sequence). This CDR3 region has 15 residues. DNA for the CDR3: TGTGCCAGCAGCCTCCACTCGAGTTCCACCGGGGAGCTGTTTTTT. Its translation is CASSLHSSSTGELFF.

This rearrangement joins TRBV13 to TRBJ2-7, with TRBD2 matching 9 bases. Germline V gene sequence: CDR1 PRHDT, CDR2 FYEKMQ (reference sequence). The CDR3 extends over 13 amino acids. V trimming: 8 bases; J trimming: 7 bases; junction bases outside the gene matches: 9. The CDR3 coding sequence is TGTGCCAGCGGCCTAGCGGGACGGCGGGAGCAGTACTTC. Its translation is CASGLAGRREQYF.

CDR3 amino acids: CSPPTGSYEQYF. CDR3 coding DNA: TGCAGCCCCCCGACAGGCTCCTACGAGCAGTACTTC. The chain couples TRBV29-1 to TRBJ2-7; TRBD1 is a possible D gene (6 bases). Looked up from germline, CDR1 is SQVTM and CDR2 is ANQGSEA. The CDR3 is made up of 12 amino acids. With 8 bases removed from V and 0 bases from J, the gap between germline ends came to 11 bases.

The DNA for the CDR3 is TGTGCCACCAGTGATTTAGGCCAGAATGAGCAGTTCTTC. Its protein is CATSDLGQNEQFF. This chain connects TRBV24-1 to TRBJ2-1; D ambiguous. Germline CDR1 is KGHDR and CDR2 is SFDVKD. Trimming shortened V by 1 base and J by 7 bases, and 7 bases separated the two germline ends. The CDR3 loop spans 13 amino acids.

This clonotype was found many times. The chain couples TRBV5-1 to TRBJ2-3; D remains unclear. Trimming stripped 4 bases from V and 1 base from J, with 13 bases between. Germline CDR1 reads SGHRS; CDR2 reads YFSETQ. This CDR3 is 15 amino acids long. Here the CDR3 reads CASSPDRGGTDTQYF. The CDR3 DNA is TGCGCCAGCAGCCCAGATCGAGGAGGCACAGATACGCAGTATTTT.

Only a few counts were recorded for this clonotype. J is TRBJ2-7 and V is TRBV11-3; the match to TRBD2 covers 8 bases. The CDR3 spans 13 residues. The germline V gene encodes CDR1 SGHNT and CDR2 YENEEA. Unmatched junction bases numbered 4, after V lost 2 bases and J lost 7 bases. CDR3 in DNA: TGTGCCAGCAGCTTATCGGGGGGGAGTGAGCAGTACTTC. This gives the protein CASSLSGGSEQYF.

This clonotype was counted between two and nine times. This chain connects TRBV7-2 to TRBJ1-6; D is possibly TRBD1 (5 bases). CDR1 is SGHTA and CDR2 is FQGNSA in the germline V gene. The CDR3 consists of 14 residues. Trimming shortened V by 10 bases and J by 8 bases, and 18 bases separated the two germline ends. The CDR3 nucleotides are TGTGCCAACGCCGTAGGAGGGGTTGATTCACCCCTCCACTTT. It yields the protein CANAVGGVDSPLHF.

The chain couples TRBV2 to TRBJ1-6; the D gene is possibly TRBD1 (5 bases). Deletions cut 4 bases from V and 7 bases from J, with 20 bases between. Germline-derived CDR1 and CDR2 are SNHLY and FYNNEI. This CDR3 comprises 17 residues. The CDR3: CASSGVPLGLVNSPLHF. The DNA of the CDR3 is TGTGCCAGCAGTGGGGTGCCCCTGGGGCTTGTAAATTCACCCCTCCACTTT.

This clonotype was detected ten times or more. V gene TRBV29-1 combines with J gene TRBJ1-2; TRBD1 matches 7 bases. Trimming at V came to 7 bases and at J to 4 bases, leaving 6 bases not matched to a gene. The CDR3 has 12 residues. Germline CDR1 SQVTM, CDR2 ANQGSEA. The CDR3: CSARQGTYGYTF. The CDR3 nucleotides are TGCAGCGCAAGACAGGGTACCTATGGCTACACCTTC.

This clonotype was seen more than once but under ten times. The chain links TRBV6-1 to TRBJ1-4, with a weak D call TRBD1 (5 bases). The V gene lost 10 bases and the J gene lost 7 bases, with 13 bases spanning the gap. Germline V gene data show CDR1 as MNHNS and CDR2 as SASEGT. The CDR3 has 12 amino acids. CDR3 nucleotide sequence: TGTGCCACCGGGGGGGTCGGTGAAAAACTGTTTTTT. Its translation: CATGGVGEKLFF.

This clonotype was detected a few times. The V and J genes are TRBV7-3 and TRBJ2-1, with 8 bases that match TRBD2. Germline assignment: CDR1 SGHTA and CDR2 FQGTGA. CDR3 size: 18 residues. With V trimmed by 1 base and J by 2 bases, 10 bases remained unmatched. The CDR3 bases are TGTGCCAGCAGCTTAAGGCCCTCGACTAGCGTAGCCTACAATGAGCAGTTCTTC. Translating it yields CASSLRPSTSVAYNEQFF.

In its sample, this clonotype was seen many times. The V call is TRBV12-3 or TRBV12-4, the J call TRBJ2-7; D unresolved. V lost 5 bases, J lost 1 base, and 12 bases lay in between. CDR3 size: 14 residues. The CDR3 DNA is TGTGCCAGCAGTCCCCAAGAACATTCCTACGAGCAGTACTTC. It translates to CASSPQEHSYEQYF.

This clonotype was observed a few times. The chain employs TRBV5-1 and TRBJ2-3, with 8 bases that match TRBD2. Germline assignment: CDR1 SGHRS and CDR2 YFSETQ. The CDR3 has 15 amino acids. Trimming removed 4 bases from V and 2 bases from J; junction bases left unmatched: 6. CDR3 DNA: TGCGCCAGCAGCCTGGGACTAGTGCACACAGATACGCAGTATTTT. Amino acids: CASSLGLVHTDTQYF.

This clonotype came up a few times. The rearrangement links TRBV12-3 or TRBV12-4 to TRBJ1-2, with a possible D match to TRBD1 (6 bases). The CDR3 spans 15 residues. V was pared by 6 bases and J by 6 bases, with 20 bases between. CDR3 DNA sequence: TGTGCCAGCAGCCGAGACGCCCGGGACATGAATGGCTACACCTTC. This codes for CASSRDARDMNGYTF.

The chain uses TRBV6-1 and TRBJ2-6; D may be TRBD1 (6 bases). Per germline, CDR1 MNHNS and CDR2 SASEGT. Trimming left V 7 bases short and J 2 bases short, with 18 bases between. The CDR3 runs 17 residues. CDR3 DNA sequence: TGTGCCAGCACAGGGCTAATCCAGGGGACTGGGGCCAACGTCCTGACTTTC. It translates to CASTGLIQGTGANVLTF.

In this sample, this clonotype turned up a few times. V and J are TRBV5-1 and TRBJ1-4; 7 bases fit TRBD1. The J segment lost 8 bases and the V segment lost 1 base, leaving 11 bases of the junction unmatched. The CDR3 loop spans 16 amino acids. Germline lookup yields CDR1 SGHRS and CDR2 YFSETQ. The CDR3 region has the DNA TGCGCCAGCAGCTTGCTACGGGGACAGCCTTTCGAAAAACTGTTTTTT. As protein: CASSLLRGQPFEKLFF.